Following are 27 T cell receptor beta chains from one sample sequenced in a study of cytomegalovirus exposure and HLA in healthy donors (dated by TCRdb to about 2017). Libraries came from the immunoSEQ multiplex PCR assay. This immuneACCESS table, as held by TCRdb, lists in-frame sequences with V and J called but not all clones. Of the missing ones, under half trace to an unresolved V gene in checked studies; the others have no known cause. The sample table contains 70,000 or so clones; only one count was recorded for about 95% of them. Approximately 2.1% of the sample is taken by the ten largest. The sequencing input was PBMCs. These receptor sequences come from a woman aged 18-29 years in good health and CMV-seropositive.

V and J are TRBV28 and TRBJ2-7; tentatively, D is TRBD1 (6 bases). The V gene's germline CDR1 is MDHEN and CDR2 SYDVKM. The length of the CDR3 is 13 residues. V was trimmed by 1 base and J by 3 bases, leaving 7 bases between them. The CDR3 sequence: CASSLLGHYEQYF. In nucleotides, the CDR3 is TGTGCCAGCAGTTTATTGGGACACTACGAGCAGTACTTC.

This chain links TRBV9 with TRBJ1-2; D call uncertain. Trimming pared 0 bases from V and 5 bases from J, leaving 17 bases between. The CDR3 has 16 residues. Germline lookup yields CDR1 SGDLS and CDR2 YYNGEE. For the CDR3, the DNA is TGTGCCAGCAGCGTAGAATATAACCCTATAGTATATGGCTACACCTTC. Amino acid sequence: CASSVEYNPIVYGYTF. Full variable domain (missing parts from reference TRBV9 and TRBJ1-2): DSGVTQTPKHLITATGQRVTLRCSPRSGDLSVYWYQQSLDQGLQFLIQYYNGEERAKGNILERFSAQQFPDLHSELNLSSLELGDSALYFCASSVEYNPIVYGYTFGSGTRLTVV.

The gene calls are TRBV11-2 and TRBJ2-5, with 14 bases lining up with TRBD2. The CDR3 length is 15 residues. V shed 3 bases and J 4 bases; nucleotides not matched to a gene: 1. Germline CDR1 SGHAT, CDR2 FQNNGV. The CDR3, as DNA: TGTGCCAGCAGCTTTGGGACTAGCGGGAGAGAGACCCAGTACTTC. Protein product: CASSFGTSGRETQYF.

V is TRBV19 and J is TRBJ1-3, with D tentatively TRBD1 (5 bases). Germline V CDR1 and CDR2: LNHDA, SQIVND (reference sequence). Trimming took 6 bases from V and 7 from J, leaving 10 bases between them. The CDR3 consists of 12 residues. DNA for the CDR3: TGTGCCAGTAGAGGGGCACGGAACACCATATATTTT. This encodes CASRGARNTIYF.

The chain uses TRBV6-5 and TRBJ2-4; D gene uncertain. Germline loops: CDR1 MNHEY, CDR2 SVGAGI. Trimming pared 0 bases from V and 5 bases from J, leaving 8 bases between. CDR3 length: 14 residues. CDR3 DNA: TGTGCCAGCAGTTACTCGATAGAGGAAAACATTCAGTACTTC. It encodes CASSYSIEENIQYF.

This chain connects TRBV6-6 to TRBJ1-1; TRBD1 matches 7 bases. This CDR3 spans 13 amino acids. Germline V gives CDR1 MNHNY, CDR2 SVGAGI (reference sequence). The V and J ends lost 4 bases and 5 bases, in that order; junction bases with no gene match: 4. CDR3 amino acids: CASSFTGETEAFF. In DNA, the CDR3 is TGTGCCAGCAGTTTTACAGGGGAGACTGAAGCTTTCTTT.

The J gene is TRBJ1-4, the V gene TRBV5-1, with 7 bases fitting TRBD1. CDR3 length: 17 residues. Losses at the gene ends were 0 bases for V and 2 bases for J; bases not matched to a gene: 7. Germline loops: CDR1 SGHRS, CDR2 YFSETQ. The CDR3 DNA reads TGCGCCAGCAGCTTGGGTGGAGGGGGCTCGACTAATGAAAAACTGTTTTTT. Translating gives CASSLGGGGSTNEKLFF.

This sequence joins TRBV18 and TRBJ1-1; 7 bases are shared with TRBD1. J gave up 5 bases and V 5 bases, and 2 bases lay outside the gene matches. Germline V gene data show CDR1 as KGHSH and CDR2 as LQKENI. The CDR3 totals 12 residues. In nucleotides, the CDR3 is TGTGCCAGCTCATCACAGGGGACTGAAGCTTTCTTT. Protein: CASSSQGTEAFF.

J is TRBJ1-4 and V is TRBV30, with 7 bases fitting TRBD1. The V and J ends lost 0 bases and 8 bases, in that order; junction bases with no gene match: 6. This CDR3 is 14 amino acids long. From germline, CDR1 is GTSNPN and CDR2 SVGIG (reference sequence). The CDR3 region has the DNA TGTGCCTGGAGTGTAACAGGGGTAAAGGAAAAACTGTTTTTT. Translation: CAWSVTGVKEKLFF.

The sample holds a few counts of this clone. The genes are TRBV6-5 and TRBJ1-3, with a weak D call TRBD1 (5 bases). Germline loops: CDR1 MNHEY, CDR2 SVGAGI. The CDR3 runs to 16 residues. V lost 2 bases to trimming and J lost 0 bases, with 11 bases between them. The CDR3 coding sequence is TGTGCCAGCAGTTACGCCCAGGGTTTCTCTGGAAACACCATATATTTT. Translation gives CASSYAQGFSGNTIYF.

This clone has just one count. The genes are TRBV10-1 and TRBJ2-1; D not resolved. Germline CDR1 WNHNN, CDR2 SYGVQD (reference sequence). The CDR3 loop spans 15 amino acids. The V gene lost 6 bases and the J gene lost 5 bases, with 17 bases spanning the gap. In nucleotides, the CDR3 is TGCGCCAGCAGCGATTCGAGGCCGTGGGACAATGAGCAGTTCTTC. This translates into CASSDSRPWDNEQFF.

This clone showed up just once. The chain recombines TRBV9 with TRBJ2-1; a weak D match, TRBD2 (6 bases). Germline lookup yields CDR1 SGDLS and CDR2 YYNGEE. This CDR3 has 13 residues. Deletions cut 3 bases from V and 5 bases from J, with 9 bases between. DNA for the CDR3: TGTGCCAGCAGCGCGGGACTTAACAATGAGCAGTTCTTC. It encodes CASSAGLNNEQFF.

The chain recombines TRBV12-5 with TRBJ2-1; 12 nucleotides align to TRBD2. V shed 6 bases, J shed 5 bases, and the junction held 5 bases outside the gene matches. CDR1 is LGHNT, CDR2 FRNRAP, per germline. This CDR3 spans 15 amino acids. The CDR3 protein is CASGPGLAGHNEQFF. The CDR3 DNA sequence: TGTGCTAGTGGCCCGGGACTAGCGGGCCACAATGAGCAGTTCTTC.

This chain joins TRBV30 and TRBJ1-5; 7 nucleotides align to TRBD1. The germline gives CDR1 GTSNPN, CDR2 SVGIG (reference sequence). Losses at the gene ends were 3 bases for V and 6 bases for J; bases not matched to a gene: 5. The CDR3 totals 13 residues. The CDR3 coding sequence is TGTGCCTGGAGCGACAGGGTTGGTCAGCCCCAGCATTTT. It yields the protein CAWSDRVGQPQHF.

The chain carries TRBV18 and TRBJ1-4; TRBD1 is a possible D gene (5 bases). Germline-derived CDR1 and CDR2 are KGHSH and LQKENI. V was clipped by 2 bases and J by 8 bases, with 15 bases between them. The CDR3 contains 15 residues. The CDR3 DNA is TGTGCCAGCTCACCAAGGTCAGGGATGCGGGAAAAACTGTTTTTT. Translated: CASSPRSGMREKLFF.

The gene calls are TRBV5-5 and TRBJ2-7; TRBD1 is a possible D gene (5 bases). The V end was cut by 4 bases, the J end by 3 bases, with 20 bases between. The CDR3 has 16 residues. Looked up from germline, CDR1 is SGHKS and CDR2 is YYEKEE (reference sequence). In DNA, the CDR3 is TGTGCCAGCAGCCAGATTTGGGGAAGGGGCCGCTACGAGCAGTACTTC. Its translation is CASSQIWGRGRYEQYF.

J is TRBJ1-2 and V is TRBV2; D not resolved. Germline V gives CDR1 SNHLY, CDR2 FYNNEI. V was cut by 5 bases and J by 8 bases, with 18 bases left in between. The CDR3 has 14 residues. In DNA form, the CDR3 reads TGTGCCAGCAGTCCTGAGGGAGGCTCTGAAGGCTACACCTTC. This encodes CASSPEGGSEGYTF.

The CDR3 sequence: CATRTPPGDTEAFF. In nucleotides, the CDR3 is TGTGCCACCCGGACACCCCCTGGGGACACTGAAGCTTTCTTT. The chain recombines TRBV10-3 with TRBJ1-1, with D maybe TRBD1 (5 bases). Germline CDR1 is ENHRY and CDR2 is SYGVKD. This CDR3 has 14 residues. V was trimmed by 10 bases and J by 3 bases, leaving 18 bases between them.

In nucleotides, the CDR3 is TGTGCCAGCAGCTTAAGTAGCGGCAATCAGCCCCAGCATTTT. It yields the protein CASSLSSGNQPQHF. The genes are TRBV7-8 and TRBJ1-5, with unresolved D. The CDR3 length is 14 residues. Germline CDR1 reads SGHVS; CDR2 reads FQNEAQ. Trimming took 2 bases from V and 2 from J, leaving 7 bases between them.

This chain joins TRBV5-5 and TRBJ1-1; the D gene is possibly TRBD1 (5 bases). The CDR3 is made up of 14 amino acids. The germline gives CDR1 SGHKS, CDR2 YYEKEE (reference sequence). Trimming stripped 5 bases from V and 3 bases from J, with 14 bases between. The CDR3 is CASSLGPGDTEAFF. The CDR3 coding sequence is TGTGCCAGCAGTCTGGGCCCGGGGGACACTGAAGCTTTCTTT.

V gene TRBV10-1 combines with J gene TRBJ2-1; 9 positions match TRBD1. The germline V gene has CDR1 WNHNN and CDR2 SYGVQD (reference sequence). This CDR3 has 15 residues. V shed 2 bases, J shed 7 bases, and the junction held 6 bases outside the gene matches. CDR3 in amino acids: CASSEVTGGKNEQFF. CDR3 coding DNA: TGCGCCAGCAGTGAGGTGACAGGGGGGAAAAATGAGCAGTTCTTC.

The gene calls are TRBV19 and TRBJ2-2; D is undetermined. The CDR3 runs to 14 residues. Germline values: CDR1 LNHDA, CDR2 SQIVND (reference sequence). V lost 1 base and J 3 bases, leaving 6 bases between the germline ends. The CDR3 DNA follows: TGTGCCAGTAGTATAGTTCAGTACACCGGGGAGCTGTTTTTT. This sequence encodes CASSIVQYTGELFF.

The chain couples TRBV11-2 to TRBJ2-7; 8 nucleotides match TRBD2. In germline, CDR1 is SGHAT, CDR2 FQNNGV. V lost 5 bases and J lost 4; bases outside the gene matches: 10. The length of the CDR3 is 15 residues. The CDR3 is CASSPLSGGVYEQYF. In nucleotides, the CDR3 is TGTGCCAGCAGCCCCCTTTCCGGGGGGGTTTACGAGCAGTACTTC.

The rearrangement links TRBV4-2 to TRBJ1-2; tentative D call: TRBD1 (6 bases). Trimming removed 2 bases at V and 8 bases at J, with 24 bases between. CDR1 and CDR2 from the germline V gene are LGHNA and YNFKEQ. This CDR3 has 17 amino acids. The CDR3, as DNA: TGTGCCAGCAGCCAAAGGCCCTTTATGGGGGCAGGGGACGGCTACACCTTC. Residues: CASSQRPFMGAGDGYTF.

The chain employs TRBV11-2 and TRBJ2-5, with TRBD2 as a possible D gene (6 bases). Trimming cost V 5 bases and J 5 bases, with 18 bases left between them. The CDR3 loop spans 15 amino acids. Germline V CDR1 and CDR2: SGHAT, FQNNGV. CDR3 residues: CASSGPGLRRETQYF. The CDR3 region has the DNA TGTGCCAGCAGCGGTCCGGGACTTCGTAGGGAGACCCAGTACTTC.

The V and J genes are TRBV7-2 and TRBJ2-4; D possibly corresponds to TRBD1 (5 bases). V lost 1 base and J lost 1, with 5 bases in between. The CDR3 is made up of 14 amino acids. The germline V gene encodes CDR1 SGHTA and CDR2 FQGNSA. CDR3 in DNA: TGTGCCAGCAGCTTAGACAGGGCCAAAAACATTCAGTACTTC. This translates into CASSLDRAKNIQYF.

V usage is TRBV19 and J usage is TRBJ2-1, with 7 bases lining up with TRBD2. The CDR3 sequence is 14 residues long. CDR1 and CDR2 from the germline V gene are LNHDA and SQIVND (reference sequence). The ends lost 8 bases at V and 4 bases at J; junction bases unmatched: 8. In DNA form, the CDR3 reads TGTGCCAGTTCTCTAGCGGCTCTTTACAATGAGCAGTTCTTC. The encoded protein is CASSLAALYNEQFF.